The 14 T cell receptor beta chains below were found in one sample sequenced in a study of technical replicates of blood from a handful of donors. Here immunoSEQ multiplex PCR was the method, and the copy in TCRdb shows in-frame clones only, minus some. The sample shows tens of thousands of clones, 80% to 95% of them seen only once. The sample consisted of T cells isolated from PBMCs. These receptors were obtained from a human donor in good health.

The J gene is TRBJ2-3, the V gene TRBV7-9; 7 nucleotides agree with TRBD1. With 3 bases clipped from V and 6 bases from J, the junction kept 12 bases outside the gene matches. The CDR3 runs 16 residues. Germline V gene data show CDR1 as SEHNR and CDR2 as FQNEAQ (reference sequence). CDR3 nucleotide sequence: TGTGCCAGCAGCTTGACAGGGTCTGGGGCTGGTGATACGCAGTATTTT. Translation gives CASSLTGSGAGDTQYF.

This rearrangement joins TRBV5-5 to TRBJ2-7; D is unclear. Trimming took 0 bases from V and 3 from J, leaving 7 bases between them. Germline-derived CDR1 and CDR2 are SGHKS and YYEKEE (reference sequence). The CDR3 length is 13 residues. The CDR3 loop is CASSLERYYEQYF. CDR3 DNA: TGTGCCAGCAGCTTGGAGAGATACTACGAGCAGTACTTC.

The chain has TRBV28 and TRBJ2-3, with TRBD2 matching over 7 bases. The junction had 3 bases not matched to a gene; V was cut back by 2 bases and J by 1 base. The CDR3 has 15 residues. The germline V gene encodes CDR1 MDHEN and CDR2 SYDVKM. As DNA, the CDR3 is TGTGCCAGCAGTTTACAGAGCGGGGGCACAGATACGCAGTATTTT. Protein product: CASSLQSGGTDTQYF.

This chain links TRBV7-2 with TRBJ1-1; 11 bases map to TRBD1. Germline lookup yields CDR1 SGHTA and CDR2 FQGNSA. The CDR3 runs 15 residues. V shed 6 bases, J shed 4 bases, and the junction held 7 bases outside the gene matches. For the CDR3, the DNA is TGTGCCAGCAGGTCGGGACAGGGGGATGGCACTGAAGCTTTCTTT. Translating it yields CASRSGQGDGTEAFF.

The rearrangement joins TRBV10-3 to TRBJ2-7; D possibly corresponds to TRBD1 (6 bases). Germline V gene lookup returns CDR1 ENHRY and CDR2 SYGVKD. V was cut by 11 bases and J by 5 bases, with 22 bases left in between. The CDR3 consists of 14 residues. The CDR3 reads CAAWTSSQGHEQYF. CDR3 bases: TGTGCCGCGTGGACCAGCTCACAGGGACACGAGCAGTACTTC.

This chain links TRBV7-2 with TRBJ1-1, with 9 bases aligning to TRBD1. The germline V gene has CDR1 SGHTA and CDR2 FQGNSA. The CDR3 loop spans 13 amino acids. The ends lost 5 bases at V and 7 bases at J; junction bases unmatched: 5. The CDR3 spells CASSLGTGSEAFF. The CDR3 bases are TGTGCCAGCAGCCTCGGGACAGGGAGTGAAGCTTTCTTT.

This chain joins TRBV5-1 and TRBJ1-2; possible D gene TRBD1, 6 bases. CDR1 and CDR2 from the germline V gene are SGHRS and YFSETQ. The CDR3 covers 13 residues. Trimming removed 4 bases at V and 2 bases at J, with 9 bases between. The CDR3 loop is CASSLQGNYGYTF. In DNA, the CDR3 is TGCGCCAGCAGCCTCCAGGGGAACTATGGCTACACCTTC. Filled out from reference TRBV5-1 and TRBJ1-2, the complete variable domain reads KAGVTQTPRYLIKTRGQQVTLSCSPISGHRSVSWYQQTPGQGLQFLFEYFSETQRNKGNFPGRFSGRQFSNSRSEMNVSTLELGDSALYLCASSLQGNYGYTFGSGTRLTVV.

The chain has TRBV19 and TRBJ1-5; D uncertain. The V end was cut by 7 bases, the J end by 0 bases, with 13 bases between. Germline V gene lookup returns CDR1 LNHDA and CDR2 SQIVND (reference sequence). The CDR3 is 15 amino acids. CDR3 sequence (DNA): TGTGCCAGTAATGTCGCGTCCAATAGCAATCAGCCCCAGCATTTT. This translates into CASNVASNSNQPQHF.

DNA of the CDR3: TGTGCCAGCTCACCTCAGCCTTTTGGGCTAGCAGCCTACAATGAGCAGTTCTTC. Encoded protein: CASSPQPFGLAAYNEQFF. The V call is TRBV18, the J call TRBJ2-1; possible D gene TRBD2, 5 bases. The CDR3 totals 18 residues. V lost 3 bases to trimming and J lost 2 bases, with 20 bases between them. The germline V gene has CDR1 KGHSH and CDR2 LQKENI.

The chain couples TRBV28 to TRBJ2-7; D may be TRBD2 (6 bases). V was clipped by 11 bases and J by 3 bases, with 17 bases between them. The germline gives CDR1 MDHEN, CDR2 SYDVKM. The CDR3 loop spans 13 amino acids. In DNA form, the CDR3 reads TGTGCCGGCGCTCCGGGGGAGCGCTACGAGCAGTACTTC. It codes for CAGAPGERYEQYF. Full variable domain (rest looked up from reference TRBV28 and TRBJ2-7): DVKVTQSSRYLVKRTGEKVFLECVQDMDHENMFWYRQDPGLGLRLIYFSYDVKMKEKGDIPEGYSVSREKKERFSLILESASTNQTSMYLCAGAPGERYEQYFGPGTRLTVT.

The V gene is TRBV4-2, the J gene TRBJ2-7; D might be TRBD1 (6 bases). This CDR3 spans 15 amino acids. From germline, CDR1 is LGHNA and CDR2 YNFKEQ. Trimming shortened V by 0 bases and J by 7 bases, and 16 bases separated the two germline ends. Here the CDR3 reads CASSQDIGGSVEQYF. In DNA form, the CDR3 reads TGTGCCAGCAGCCAAGATATAGGGGGTTCGGTGGAGCAGTACTTC.

The rearrangement links TRBV13 to TRBJ2-5; D is possibly TRBD1 (6 bases). Germline V lookup: CDR1 PRHDT, CDR2 FYEKMQ (reference sequence). V was shortened by 5 bases and J by 3 bases, with 16 bases between the two germline ends. The CDR3 is made up of 15 amino acids. This CDR3 reads CASSPETGREETQYF. CDR3 DNA sequence: TGTGCCAGCAGCCCGGAGACAGGCCGCGAAGAGACCCAGTACTTC.

The chain employs TRBV20-1 and TRBJ1-2, with no clear D. V was trimmed by 4 bases and J by 5 bases, leaving 8 bases between them. The CDR3 has 11 residues. Germline loops: CDR1 DFQATT, CDR2 SNEGSKA (reference sequence). The CDR3 is CSATTSYGYTF. The CDR3 DNA sequence: TGCAGTGCTACAACATCGTATGGCTACACCTTC.

The rearrangement uses TRBV7-7 and TRBJ2-5; D perhaps matches TRBD1 (6 bases). The V end lost 1 base, the J end lost 5 bases, and 11 bases lay between the germline ends. Germline V gene data show CDR1 as SSHAT and CDR2 as FNYEAQ (reference sequence). The CDR3 totals 14 residues. The chain's CDR3 is CASSLGNREETQYF. The CDR3 nucleotides read TGTGCCAGCAGCTTAGGGAACAGGGAGGAGACCCAGTACTTC.